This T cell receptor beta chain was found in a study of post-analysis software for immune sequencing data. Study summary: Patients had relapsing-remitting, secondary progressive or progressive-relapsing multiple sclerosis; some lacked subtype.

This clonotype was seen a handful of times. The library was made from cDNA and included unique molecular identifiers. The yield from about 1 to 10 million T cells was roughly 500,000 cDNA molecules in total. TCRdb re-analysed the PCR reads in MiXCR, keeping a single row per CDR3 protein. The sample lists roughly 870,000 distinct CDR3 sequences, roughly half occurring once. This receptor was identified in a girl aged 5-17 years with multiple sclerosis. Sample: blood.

The CDR3 sequence: CSASPGDRDTQYF. The DNA for the CDR3 is TGCAGTGCTAGTCCGGGAGATCGAGATACGCAGTATTTT. This chain joins TRBV20-1 and TRBJ2-3; tentatively, D is TRBD2 (6 bases). V was shortened by 3 bases and J by 5 bases, with 12 bases between the two germline ends. Germline V gives CDR1 DFQATT, CDR2 SNEGSKA (reference sequence). The CDR3 is 13 amino acids.